This record looks at one T cell receptor (beta chain) sequence and its context. No cognate antigen has been identified for it. Base qualities are not provided; no much larger clone lies one nucleotide away. V ends up 5 bases short and J 7 bases short, with an unmatched junction base count of 7. The CDR1 and CDR2 encoded by the germline V gene are SNHLY and FYNNEI. The CDR3 covers 15 residues, taking in both the cysteine and the phenylalanine. CDR3 DNA only is kept here, 45 bases in frame from base 1. TCRbeta CDR3 regions were amplified from genomic DNA by means of the immunoSEQ Assay, a bias-controlled multiplex PCR. The authors processed their data as follows. The number of nucleated cells in each sample was estimated from the amplification of reference gene primers within the assay. Sequence reads were collapsed and filtered to measure the absolute abundance of every unique TCRbeta CDR3 rearrangement. For each sample, productive Simpson clonality was calculated by taking the square root of Simpson's diversity index across productive rearrangements. TCRdb took over this immuneACCESS table, retaining in-frame rearrangements with V and J assigned. Such tables are incomplete; in checked studies, under half of the missing clones stem from an unresolved V gene, and the remainder is unexplained. Clonal size and the V and J genes are those of that table, whereas D and trimming came from the DNA. In all, the sample holds approximately 90,000 clones, and roughly 88% of those were seen once. Clones ranked in the top ten supply around 25% of the sample.

The data belong to a study of blood T cell repertoires in COVID-19 (dated by TCRdb to 2020 to 2021). Context from the whole study: Collaborator samples came from the United States, Italy and Spain and covered acute and convalescent phases of COVID-19. Where available, HLA class I and class II types were taken from metadata supplied by the sample provider and were not determined by assay-based typing. The material from the prospective study consisted of cDNA or gDNA derived from T cells, B-cell-depleted T cells, or PBMCs. A de-identified subject ID, COVID-19 status, age in years and sex were almost always included in the sample metadata. Subjects who had been exposed to COVID-19, were actively infected with it, or had recovered from it provided the deeply sampled blood TCRbeta repertoires that made up the dataset. A freely available public database, intended as a resource for researchers studying the immune response to SARS-CoV-2, is where the repertoires were released. Samples came from the ongoing ImmuneRACE study (first 160 participants) plus 1,254 subjects from 6 global collaborators. Study-wide conclusions, independent of this receptor: How much clinical and demographic metadata was included differed by source and by participant, and the metadata was provided uncurated.

Whole blood was collected in K2EDTA tubes by collaborating institutions according to the institutions' own protocols. For TCRbeta analysis, collaborators shipped samples as frozen whole blood, isolated PBMCs, or DNA extracted from either of those sample types. The rearranged segments are TRBV2 and TRBJ1-6; TRBD1 matches 8 bases in the middle. Sequences were obtained from peripheral blood. This TCR derives from a man aged 55 to 70 with acute or convalescent COVID-19. The CDR3 protein is CASSRQGKDNSPLHF. The nucleotide sequence is given as TGTGCCAGCAGTAGACAGGGGAAAGACAATTCACCCCTCCACTTT.